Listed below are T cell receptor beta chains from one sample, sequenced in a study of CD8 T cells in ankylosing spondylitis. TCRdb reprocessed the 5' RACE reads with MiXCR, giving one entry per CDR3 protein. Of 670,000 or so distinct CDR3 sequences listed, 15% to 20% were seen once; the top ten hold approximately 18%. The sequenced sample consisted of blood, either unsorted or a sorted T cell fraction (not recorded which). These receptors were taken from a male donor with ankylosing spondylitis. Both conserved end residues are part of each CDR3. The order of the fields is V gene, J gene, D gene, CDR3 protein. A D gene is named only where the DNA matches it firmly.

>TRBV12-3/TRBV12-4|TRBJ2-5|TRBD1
CASSFQGVETQYF
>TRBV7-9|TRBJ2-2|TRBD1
CASSLGQGVTGELFF
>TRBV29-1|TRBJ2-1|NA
CRVQGSESSYNEQFF
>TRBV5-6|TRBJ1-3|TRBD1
CASSLRSWTGSGNTIYF
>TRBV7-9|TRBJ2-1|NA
CASSPRLSSINEQFF
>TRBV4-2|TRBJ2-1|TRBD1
CASSHSRGQGGLGGRPSVNEQFF
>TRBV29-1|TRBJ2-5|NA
CSVVAGETQYF
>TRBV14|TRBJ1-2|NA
CASSPAKGYGYTF
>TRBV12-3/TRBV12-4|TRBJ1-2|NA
CASSSLRPVGGYTF
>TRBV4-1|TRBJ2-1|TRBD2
CASAHNRDYNNEQFF
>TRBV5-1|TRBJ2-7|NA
CASSFDRIYEQYF
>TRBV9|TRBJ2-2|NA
CASSPRTSKSGELFF